These T cell receptor beta chains were read from a single sample in a study of T cells in Graves' hyperthyroidism and ophthalmopathy. TCRdb re-derived calls from the multiplex PCR reads in MiXCR, one entry per CDR3 protein. The sample has about 600,000 distinct CDR3 sequences, approximately 15% seen once. The specimen was blood. These receptors came from a woman aged 35 to 49 with Graves' ophthalmopathy. Each CDR3 is given with its conserved first and last residue. A D gene is named only where the DNA matches it firmly. The listing skips clone size in some rows; elsewhere it reads once, few, many or a size class.

D gene: TRBD1
clone size: many
J gene: TRBJ2-7
V gene: TRBV5-1
CDR3 DNA: TGCGCCAGCAGCTGGGCGGGACAGGGGATCAACGAGCAGTACTTC
CDR3 protein: CASSWAGQGINEQYF

D gene: NA
clone size: few
J gene: TRBJ1-2
V gene: TRBV3-1
CDR3 DNA: TGTGCCAGCAGCCAGTCGGGTGGCTACACCTTC
CDR3 protein: CASSQSGGYTF

D gene: TRBD2
clone size: many
J gene: TRBJ2-7
V gene: TRBV7-9
CDR3 DNA: TGTGCCAGCAGCCAAGCGGGGGGGGAGCAGTACTTC
CDR3 protein: CASSQAGGEQYF

D gene: NA
clone size: few
J gene: TRBJ2-2
V gene: TRBV7-9
CDR3 DNA: TGTGCCAGCAGCTTAGTACGGGGCCAAACCGGGGAGCTGTTTTTT
CDR3 protein: CASSLVRGQTGELFF

D gene: NA
clone size: many
J gene: TRBJ1-2
V gene: TRBV4-1
CDR3 DNA: TGCGCCAGCAGCCAAGAGGAGAGGGACGCTGGCTACACCTTC
CDR3 protein: CASSQEERDAGYTF

D gene: NA
clone size: many
J gene: TRBJ1-1
V gene: TRBV20-1
CDR3 DNA: TGCAGTGCTAGAGAGGCAGGGTCCAGGGTTGGAGCTTTCTTT
CDR3 protein: CSAREAGSRVGAFF

D gene: NA
clone size: NA
J gene: TRBJ2-3
V gene: TRBV29-1
CDR3 DNA: TGCAGCGTTGCTCCTAGAAGCAGCACAGATACGCAGTATTTT
CDR3 protein: CSVAPRSSTDTQYF

D gene: NA
clone size: many
J gene: TRBJ1-1
V gene: TRBV20-1
CDR3 DNA: TGCAGTGCTAGAACGGGTGCTGAAGCTTTCTTT
CDR3 protein: CSARTGAEAFF

D gene: NA
clone size: few
J gene: TRBJ1-1
V gene: TRBV10-3
CDR3 DNA: TGTGCCATCAGTGACGCTACGGGGGGCGGTACTGAAGCTTTCTTT
CDR3 protein: CAISDATGGGTEAFF

D gene: NA
clone size: NA
J gene: TRBJ2-6
V gene: TRBV6-5
CDR3 DNA: TGTGCCAGCAGTTACTCCGTACCAGGAAACTCTGGGGCCAACGTCCTGACTTTC
CDR3 protein: CASSYSVPGNSGANVLTF

D gene: NA
clone size: few
J gene: TRBJ2-7
V gene: TRBV10-3
CDR3 DNA: TGTGCCAGCGCGGCAGTGAATGTCTACGAGCAGTACTTC
CDR3 protein: CASAAVNVYEQYF

D gene: NA
clone size: many
J gene: TRBJ1-2
V gene: TRBV20-1
CDR3 DNA: TGCAGTGCTAGTTCAATCGGCGGCTACACCTTC
CDR3 protein: CSASSIGGYTF

D gene: NA
clone size: many
J gene: TRBJ2-7
V gene: TRBV11-2
CDR3 DNA: TGTGCCAGCAGCTTAGCTCCTCAAACCTACGAGCAGTACTTC
CDR3 protein: CASSLAPQTYEQYF

D gene: TRBD1
clone size: NA
J gene: TRBJ1-4
V gene: TRBV20-1
CDR3 DNA: TGCAGTGCTAGACCCGACAGGGGAGTCGAAAAACTGTTTTTT
CDR3 protein: CSARPDRGVEKLFF

D gene: TRBD2
clone size: many
J gene: TRBJ2-1
V gene: TRBV6-1
CDR3 DNA: TGTGCCAGCAGTTCCGCCGCTAGCGGTAGCTCCTACAATGAGCAGTTCTTC
CDR3 protein: CASSSAASGSSYNEQFF

D gene: NA
clone size: NA
J gene: TRBJ1-3
V gene: TRBV6-1
CDR3 DNA: TGTGCCAGCAGTGACGGAACAAACTCTGGAAACACCATATATTTT
CDR3 protein: CASSDGTNSGNTIYF

D gene: NA
clone size: many
J gene: TRBJ1-1
V gene: TRBV18
CDR3 DNA: TGTGCCAGCTCACCAGTACAACTTGGGGGGACTGAAGCTTTCTTT
CDR3 protein: CASSPVQLGGTEAFF

D gene: NA
clone size: many
J gene: TRBJ1-1
V gene: TRBV5-1
CDR3 DNA: TGCGCCAGCAGCTCCCGTGGGTTGAACACTGAAGCTTTCTTT
CDR3 protein: CASSSRGLNTEAFF

D gene: NA
clone size: NA
J gene: TRBJ1-2
V gene: TRBV29-1
CDR3 DNA: TGCAGCGTTGAAGATCTGAGCGTCGAGATAGCTGGCTACACCTTC
CDR3 protein: CSVEDLSVEIAGYTF

D gene: NA
clone size: few
J gene: TRBJ2-3
V gene: TRBV27
CDR3 DNA: TGTGCCAGCAGTTTTCGAGCGAGTACGCAGTATTTT
CDR3 protein: CASSFRASTQYF

D gene: NA
clone size: many
J gene: TRBJ2-7
V gene: TRBV2
CDR3 DNA: TGTGCCAGCAGTGATCAAAACTACGAGCAGTACTTC
CDR3 protein: CASSDQNYEQYF

D gene: NA
clone size: many
J gene: TRBJ1-2
V gene: TRBV2
CDR3 DNA: TGTGCCAGCAGTGAGGACAGTGGACGCAACTATGGCTACACCTTC
CDR3 protein: CASSEDSGRNYGYTF

D gene: NA
clone size: many
J gene: TRBJ2-5
V gene: TRBV11-2
CDR3 DNA: TGTGCCAGCAGCACCGCACCCAGTCTGGAGACCCAGTACTTC
CDR3 protein: CASSTAPSLETQYF

D gene: TRBD1
clone size: few
J gene: TRBJ1-2
V gene: TRBV7-9
CDR3 DNA: TGTGCCAGCAGCAACCCGGGACAGGGGTTCGATGGCTACACCTTC
CDR3 protein: CASSNPGQGFDGYTF

D gene: NA
clone size: NA
J gene: TRBJ2-1
V gene: TRBV19
CDR3 DNA: TGTGCCAGTATGGTTAGGGCCTCTAATGAGCAGTTCTTC
CDR3 protein: CASMVRASNEQFF

D gene: NA
clone size: many
J gene: TRBJ2-5
V gene: TRBV7-2
CDR3 DNA: TGTGCCAGCAGCTTATACGGGCTGGGAGAGACCCAGTACTTC
CDR3 protein: CASSLYGLGETQYF

D gene: NA
clone size: few
J gene: TRBJ2-5
V gene: TRBV18
CDR3 DNA: TGTGCCAGCTCACCCGTAGAACAAGAGACCCAGTACTTC
CDR3 protein: CASSPVEQETQYF

D gene: NA
clone size: few
J gene: TRBJ2-1
V gene: TRBV7-9
CDR3 DNA: TGTGCCAGCAGCCGACCCAACTGGGGGATCTCCTACAATGAGCAGTTCTTC
CDR3 protein: CASSRPNWGISYNEQFF

D gene: NA
clone size: many
J gene: TRBJ1-1
V gene: TRBV28
CDR3 DNA: TGTGCCAGCAGTTTCAATCTCATAGGTGGGGACACTGAAGCTTTCTTT
CDR3 protein: CASSFNLIGGDTEAFF

D gene: NA
clone size: many
J gene: TRBJ2-2
V gene: TRBV3-1
CDR3 DNA: TGTGCCAGCAGCCAACCATCTACCCTCACCGGGGAGCTGTTTTTT
CDR3 protein: CASSQPSTLTGELFF

D gene: TRBD1
clone size: NA
J gene: TRBJ1-3
V gene: TRBV4-1
CDR3 DNA: TGCGCCAGCAGCCAAGGGGACAGGGTCGGAAACACCATATATTTT
CDR3 protein: CASSQGDRVGNTIYF

D gene: NA
clone size: NA
J gene: TRBJ1-2
V gene: TRBV27
CDR3 DNA: TGTGCCACCACCGGGCCCCTTGGCTACACCTTC
CDR3 protein: CATTGPLGYTF

D gene: TRBD1
clone size: NA
J gene: TRBJ1-3
V gene: TRBV20-1
CDR3 DNA: TGCAGTGCTACAGGGGGAGCTGGAAACACCATATATTTT
CDR3 protein: CSATGGAGNTIYF

D gene: NA
clone size: many
J gene: TRBJ2-7
V gene: TRBV12-3/TRBV12-4
CDR3 DNA: TGTGCCAGCAGTTTGATCGGATCCTACGAGCAGTACTTC
CDR3 protein: CASSLIGSYEQYF

D gene: TRBD1
clone size: NA
J gene: TRBJ2-7
V gene: TRBV15
CDR3 DNA: TGTGCCACCAGCACGCGAACGACAGGGGTAGGGGAGCAGTACTTC
CDR3 protein: CATSTRTTGVGEQYF

D gene: NA
clone size: few
J gene: TRBJ1-1
V gene: TRBV6-2/TRBV6-3
CDR3 DNA: TGTGCCAGCAGTGCCGGGGACGGCACTGAAGCTTTCTTT
CDR3 protein: CASSAGDGTEAFF

D gene: NA
clone size: many
J gene: TRBJ2-1
V gene: TRBV5-1
CDR3 DNA: TGCGCCAGCAGCTTGTTCAGGGTGGAGGAGCAGTTCTTC
CDR3 protein: CASSLFRVEEQFF

D gene: NA
clone size: few
J gene: TRBJ1-1
V gene: TRBV15
CDR3 DNA: TGTGCCACCAGCAGAGGCCGGGGAGACATGAACACTGAAGCTTTCTTT
CDR3 protein: CATSRGRGDMNTEAFF

D gene: NA
clone size: many
J gene: TRBJ2-7
V gene: TRBV24-1
CDR3 DNA: TGTGCCACCAGTGATGGGGCGGGATCCACCTACGAGCAGTACTTC
CDR3 protein: CATSDGAGSTYEQYF

D gene: TRBD2
clone size: many
J gene: TRBJ2-3
V gene: TRBV7-9
CDR3 DNA: TGTGCCAGCAGCCCAGGAGGGGATAGCGGGCTCACAGATACGCAGTATTTT
CDR3 protein: CASSPGGDSGLTDTQYF

D gene: NA
clone size: many
J gene: TRBJ2-5
V gene: TRBV30
CDR3 DNA: TGTGCCTGGAGTGTAGCCCCGGGCATACAAGAGACCCAGTACTTC
CDR3 protein: CAWSVAPGIQETQYF

D gene: TRBD2
clone size: many
J gene: TRBJ2-5
V gene: TRBV5-8
CDR3 DNA: TGTGCCAGCAGCTTCTTGCTAGCGGAGACAGAGACCCAGTACTTC
CDR3 protein: CASSFLLAETETQYF

D gene: NA
clone size: NA
J gene: TRBJ2-3
V gene: TRBV7-3
CDR3 DNA: TGTGCCAGCAGCTGGGTCGGCCCAGATACGCAGTATTTT
CDR3 protein: CASSWVGPDTQYF

D gene: TRBD1
clone size: NA
J gene: TRBJ2-2
V gene: TRBV14
CDR3 DNA: TGTGCCAGCAGCCAATGGACAGGGGAACCCGGGGAGCTGTTTTTT
CDR3 protein: CASSQWTGEPGELFF

D gene: TRBD2
clone size: NA
J gene: TRBJ2-5
V gene: TRBV27
CDR3 DNA: TGTGCCAGCAGTTTATGGGGGGGGGGACGGGAGACCCAGTACTTC
CDR3 protein: CASSLWGGGRETQYF

D gene: NA
clone size: NA
J gene: TRBJ1-3
V gene: TRBV20-1
CDR3 DNA: TGCAGTGCTAGGGGGGCCGGGGCCTGGGGAAACACCATATATTTT
CDR3 protein: CSARGAGAWGNTIYF

D gene: NA
clone size: many
J gene: TRBJ1-4
V gene: TRBV12-3/TRBV12-4
CDR3 DNA: TGTGCCAGCACGGACAGAAATAATGAAAAACTGTTTTTT
CDR3 protein: CASTDRNNEKLFF

D gene: NA
clone size: many
J gene: TRBJ2-3
V gene: TRBV20-1
CDR3 DNA: TGCAGTGCCCAGAGGGATACGCAGTATTTT
CDR3 protein: CSAQRDTQYF

D gene: TRBD2
clone size: many
J gene: TRBJ2-1
V gene: TRBV20-1
CDR3 DNA: TGCAGTGCTAGAGATCCGAGCGGGATCGGTGATGAGCAGTTCTTC
CDR3 protein: CSARDPSGIGDEQFF

D gene: TRBD1
clone size: once
J gene: TRBJ1-6
V gene: TRBV12-3/TRBV12-4
CDR3 DNA: TGTGCCAGCAGGGCCGGAGGGGGCACCTATAATTCACCCCTCCACTTT
CDR3 protein: CASRAGGGTYNSPLHF

D gene: NA
clone size: many
J gene: TRBJ1-1
V gene: TRBV20-1
CDR3 DNA: TGCAGTGCTAGATTCACTCCGGAGGAAGCTTTCTTT
CDR3 protein: CSARFTPEEAFF

D gene: NA
clone size: many
J gene: TRBJ2-1
V gene: TRBV6-1
CDR3 DNA: TGTGCCAGCAGCGTTGGGACACCCTACAATGAGCAGTTCTTC
CDR3 protein: CASSVGTPYNEQFF

D gene: NA
clone size: many
J gene: TRBJ1-1
V gene: TRBV29-1
CDR3 DNA: TGCAGCGTTGAGGAACAAATGAACACTGAAGCTTTCTTT
CDR3 protein: CSVEEQMNTEAFF

D gene: TRBD2
clone size: many
J gene: TRBJ2-3
V gene: TRBV18
CDR3 DNA: TGTGCCAGCTCACCACCGGTCGGGGGGGCCTCAGATACGCAGTATTTT
CDR3 protein: CASSPPVGGASDTQYF

D gene: TRBD1
clone size: NA
J gene: TRBJ1-2
V gene: TRBV2
CDR3 DNA: TGTGCCAGCAGTCCCTCCGGGACAGGAGTTAACTATGGCTACACCTTC
CDR3 protein: CASSPSGTGVNYGYTF

D gene: TRBD1
clone size: many
J gene: TRBJ1-5
V gene: TRBV30
CDR3 DNA: TGTGCCTGGAGCCCTACCGGGACAGGGAGCTCTCAGCCCCAGCATTTT
CDR3 protein: CAWSPTGTGSSQPQHF

D gene: TRBD1
clone size: few
J gene: TRBJ2-2
V gene: TRBV27
CDR3 DNA: TGTGCCAGCAGGGGACAGGGTGGCTACACCGGGGAGCTGTTTTTT
CDR3 protein: CASRGQGGYTGELFF

D gene: TRBD1
clone size: many
J gene: TRBJ1-2
V gene: TRBV2
CDR3 DNA: TGTGCCAGCAAAGGGACAGACCCATATAACTATGGCTACACCTTC
CDR3 protein: CASKGTDPYNYGYTF

D gene: NA
clone size: few
J gene: TRBJ2-5
V gene: TRBV19
CDR3 DNA: TGTGCCAGTAGTATAGTCCAGGGCTCGTTGGGGGAGACCCAGTACTTC
CDR3 protein: CASSIVQGSLGETQYF